This T cell receptor beta chain was recovered during a study of shared clonotypes between healthy human individuals. Notes on the study in general: The low donor count limited represented genetic and exposure-history diversity.

The deep-level immunoSEQ assay was used. Per the original data handling: As immunoSEQ supplied junction-only sequences (without quality scores), filtering differed. Profiling relied on immunoSEQ multiplex PCR, and the TCRdb table lists in-frame clones only, not all of them. V, J and clone size are those of that table, while D and trimming were read from the DNA. The sample records 400,000 to 600,000 clones, approximately 79% being singletons. All donors were healthy HIV-negative adults lacking recent acute infections or vaccinations. This clone has only one observation. Its antigen is as yet unknown. From germline, CDR1 is LNHDA and CDR2 SQIVND (reference sequence). Trimming at V came to 3 bases and at J to 5 bases, leaving 6 bases not matched to a gene. The CDR3 is 14 residues long.

Sequenced sample: PBMCs. V usage is TRBV19 and J usage is TRBJ2-5, with TRBD2 identical over 7 bases. The clonotype was recovered from a woman aged 40 to 49 in good health. Some clones in this sample may be carry-over from other donors' samples. The CDR3 reads CASSIRGERETQYF. Written as DNA, the CDR3 is TGTGCCAGTAGTATTCGGGGGGAGAGGGAGACCCAGTACTTC.